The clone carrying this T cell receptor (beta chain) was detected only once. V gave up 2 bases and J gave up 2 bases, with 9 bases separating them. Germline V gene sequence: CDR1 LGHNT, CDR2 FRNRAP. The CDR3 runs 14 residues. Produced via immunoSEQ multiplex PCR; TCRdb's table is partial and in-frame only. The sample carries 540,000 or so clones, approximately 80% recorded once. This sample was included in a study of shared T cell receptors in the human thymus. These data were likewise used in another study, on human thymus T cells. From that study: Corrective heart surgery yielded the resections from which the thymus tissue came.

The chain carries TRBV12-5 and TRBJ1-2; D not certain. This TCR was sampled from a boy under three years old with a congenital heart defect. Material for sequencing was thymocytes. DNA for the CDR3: TGTGCTAGTGGTTTGTCCGGTTACAACTATGGCTACACCTTC. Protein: CASGLSGYNYGYTF.